This T cell receptor (beta chain) was documented in a study of radiotherapy plus CTLA-4 blockade in lung cancer. Study outcomes and limitations: Radiotherapy was combined with ipilimumab, and tumor-derived TCR clones then expanded in blood.

Focal radiation with ipilimumab CTLA-4 blockade was given to patients with chemo-refractory metastatic non-small-cell lung cancer. The CDR3 is made up of 12 amino acids. Germline V gives CDR1 MNHEY, CDR2 SMNVEV (reference sequence). Trimming stripped 8 bases from V and 4 bases from J, with 11 bases between. With respect to this clone: Its antigen is currently unknown.

The table came from immunoSEQ multiplex PCR; TCRdb's copy has only in-frame clones and leaves some out. The data hold tens of thousands of clones, with approximately 84% observed a single time. The sequencing here drew on peripheral blood, taken from a patient treated with radiotherapy plus ipilimumab. This receptor was identified in a human donor with non-small cell lung cancer who had stable disease on radiotherapy plus ipilimumab. V is TRBV27 and J is TRBJ1-1; D unclear. The CDR3, as DNA: TGTGCCAGCCGCCGGGGTAGCACTGAAGCTTTCTTT. This codes for CASRRGSTEAFF.